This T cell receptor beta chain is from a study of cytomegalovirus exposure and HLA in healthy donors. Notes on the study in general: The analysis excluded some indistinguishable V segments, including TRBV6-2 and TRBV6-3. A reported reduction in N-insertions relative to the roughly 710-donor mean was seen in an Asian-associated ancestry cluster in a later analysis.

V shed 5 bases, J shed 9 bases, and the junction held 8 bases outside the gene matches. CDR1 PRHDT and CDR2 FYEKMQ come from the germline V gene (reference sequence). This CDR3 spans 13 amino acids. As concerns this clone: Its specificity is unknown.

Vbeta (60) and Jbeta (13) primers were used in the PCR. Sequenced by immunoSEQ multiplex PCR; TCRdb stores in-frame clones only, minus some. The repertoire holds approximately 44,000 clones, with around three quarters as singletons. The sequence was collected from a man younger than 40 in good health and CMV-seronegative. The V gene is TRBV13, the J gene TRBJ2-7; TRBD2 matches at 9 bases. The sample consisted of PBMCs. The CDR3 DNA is TGTGCCAGCAGCCGTGCGGGGGGGCAGGTGCAGTACTTC. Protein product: CASSRAGGQVQYF.